These T cell receptor beta chains were read from a single sample in a study of low-dose radiotherapy and immunotherapy resistance in tumors. TCRdb recomputed calls from the reads with MiXCR, one row per CDR3 protein. The table lists approximately 80,000 distinct CDR3 sequences, less than 20% of them singletons, with 1.4% to 1.5% in the top ten. The specimen comprised PBMCs, sampled after low-dose radiotherapy plus immunotherapy. Receptors were obtained from a male donor with prostate cancer. The CDR3 runs from the conserved cysteine through the conserved F or W. A D gene is named only where the DNA matches it firmly. Rows give clone size only sometimes, using once, few, many, or a class for an expanded clone.

v_gene	d_gene	abundance	j_gene	CDR3aa	CDR3nt
TRBV28	-	many	TRBJ2-7	CASSLFAGLAYEQYF	TGTGCCAGCAGTTTATTTGCGGGGTTAGCCTACGAGCAGTACTTC
TRBV10-3	TRBD1	many	TRBJ2-3	CAIQIRGNTDTQYF	TGTGCCATTCAGATCAGGGGGAACACAGATACGCAGTATTTT
TRBV29-1	-	many	TRBJ1-2	CSVWGAIGGYTF	TGCAGCGTCTGGGGGGCAATAGGAGGCTACACCTTC
TRBV28	-	many	TRBJ2-7	CASSLSGARGEQYF	TGTGCCAGCAGTTTATCGGGGGCAAGAGGCGAGCAGTACTTC
TRBV18	-	many	TRBJ2-5	CASSPFSNQETQYF	TGTGCCAGCTCACCCTTTAGCAACCAAGAGACCCAGTACTTC
TRBV9	-	few	TRBJ2-7	CASSVAPTSEQYF	TGTGCCAGCAGCGTAGCTCCGACGAGCGAGCAGTACTTC
TRBV7-6	TRBD2	-	TRBJ2-5	CASSSQTSGNQETQYF	TGTGCCAGCAGCTCCCAGACTAGCGGAAACCAAGAGACCCAGTACTTC
TRBV9	TRBD1	many	TRBJ2-1	CASSATGTAYNEQFF	TGTGCCAGCAGCGCAACCGGGACAGCCTACAATGAGCAGTTCTTC
TRBV5-5	TRBD1	-	TRBJ1-1	CASSFIGQAEAFF	TGTGCCAGCAGCTTCATTGGACAGGCCGAAGCTTTCTTT
TRBV12-3/TRBV12-4	-	-	TRBJ1-5	CASTAFKPQHF	TGTGCCAGCACGGCGTTCAAGCCCCAGCATTTT
TRBV9	-	many	TRBJ1-1	CASSVGPGTEAFF	TGTGCCAGCAGCGTAGGACCAGGGACTGAAGCTTTCTTT
TRBV7-2	-	many	TRBJ1-2	CASSLGAGLLYGYTF	TGTGCCAGCAGCTTAGGGGCGGGGCTCCTCTATGGCTACACCTTC
TRBV7-2	-	many	TRBJ2-1	CASSSTRSTPNEQFF	TGTGCCAGCAGCTCGACTCGCTCAACCCCTAATGAGCAGTTCTTC
TRBV20-1	TRBD2	few	TRBJ2-7	CSAVLLAGMTSYEQYF	TGCAGTGCTGTACTCCTAGCGGGCATGACCTCCTACGAGCAGTACTTC